Following are 8 T cell receptor beta chains from one sample sequenced in a study of cytomegalovirus exposure and HLA in healthy donors. TCRdb's table, derived via immunoSEQ multiplex PCR, lists solely in-frame clones and lacks some. The repertoire holds 100,000 to 150,000 clones, more than 95% seen once, with about 1.7% in the top ten. The sequencing input was PBMCs. These receptors all stem from a young man in good health and CMV-seronegative.

V gene TRBV30 combines with J gene TRBJ2-3; TRBD1 aligns across 7 bases. Germline V gene data show CDR1 as GTSNPN and CDR2 as SVGIG (reference sequence). This CDR3 comprises 12 residues. V shed 8 bases and J 3 bases; nucleotides not matched to a gene: 5. Here the CDR3 reads CALGQETDTQYF. CDR3 bases: TGTGCCCTCGGACAGGAGACAGATACGCAGTATTTT.

This chain connects TRBV2 to TRBJ1-2; 12 bases are a match to TRBD1. CDR3 length: 14 amino acids. V was clipped by 6 bases and J by 5 bases; unmatched bases: 4. Germline CDR1 reads SNHLY; CDR2 reads FYNNEI. CDR3 protein: CASSRGQGAYGYTF. Here the CDR3 DNA reads TGTGCCAGCAGCCGGGGACAGGGGGCTTATGGCTACACCTTC.

The chain links TRBV27 to TRBJ1-1, with 7 positions matching TRBD1. The CDR3 spans 13 residues. Germline-derived CDR1 and CDR2 are MNHEY and SMNVEV (reference sequence). V dropped 5 bases and J dropped 6; count of bases not matched to a gene: 6. CDR3 loop: CASSQGVLAEAFF. The CDR3 DNA reads as TGTGCCAGCAGTCAGGGGGTTCTGGCTGAAGCTTTCTTT.

J is TRBJ2-7 and V is TRBV6-6; weak D call: TRBD2 (5 bases). This CDR3 has 15 residues. The ends were cut back, 5 bases at V and 3 bases at J, with 17 bases in the middle. In germline, CDR1 is MNHNY, CDR2 SVGAGI (reference sequence). CDR3 in amino acids: CASSPLIDGNYEQYF. The CDR3 nucleotides read TGTGCCAGCAGTCCCCTCATTGACGGGAACTACGAGCAGTACTTC.

Notes on this clone: This same CDR3 is encoded by further DNA sequences in the sample. V is TRBV6-5 and J is TRBJ1-1; a possible D gene is TRBD1 (6 bases). Trimming shortened V by 5 bases and J by 0 bases, and 10 bases separated the two germline ends. In germline, CDR1 is MNHEY, CDR2 SVGAGI. This CDR3 region has 14 residues. The CDR3 spells CASSQQGLNTEAFF. CDR3 bases: TGTGCCAGCAGTCAACAGGGTTTGAACACTGAAGCTTTCTTT.

The chain links TRBV30 to TRBJ2-1; 14 bases fit TRBD2. This CDR3 region has 16 residues. J gave up 7 bases and V 4 bases, and 9 bases lay outside the gene matches. CDR1 and CDR2 from the germline V gene are GTSNPN and SVGIG (reference sequence). The CDR3: CAWIRGLAGDPNEQFF. For the CDR3, the DNA is TGTGCCTGGATAAGGGGACTAGCGGGAGACCCGAATGAGCAGTTCTTC. Filled out from reference TRBV30 and TRBJ2-1, the complete variable domain reads SQTIHQWPATLVQPVGSPLSLECTVEGTSNPNLYWYRQAAGRGLQLLFYSVGIGQISSEVPQNLSASRPQDRQFILSSKKLLLSDSGFYLCAWIRGLAGDPNEQFFGPGTRLTVL.

V is TRBV7-3 and J is TRBJ1-1, with a possible D match to TRBD1 (6 bases). Germline V gene sequence: CDR1 SGHTA, CDR2 FQGTGA. V lost 2 bases, J lost 8 bases, and 12 bases lay in between. The CDR3 has 13 amino acids. As DNA, the CDR3 is TGTGCCAGCAGCTTAGGGCAGGGGACCGAAGCTTTCTTT. This encodes CASSLGQGTEAFF.

The V gene is TRBV19, the J gene TRBJ1-1, with 7 positions matching TRBD1. Trimming removed 5 bases from V and 4 bases from J; junction bases left unmatched: 10. In germline, CDR1 is LNHDA, CDR2 SQIVND (reference sequence). The CDR3 is 15 amino acids. Here the CDR3 DNA reads TGTGCCAGTAGTCTGCTCGACAGGGTTGTCACTGAAGCTTTCTTT. The encoded protein is CASSLLDRVVTEAFF.